This T cell receptor beta chain was documented in a study of radiotherapy plus CTLA-4 blockade in lung cancer. Profiled with immunoSEQ multiplex PCR; TCRdb holds only in-frame clones, not every one. The sample records tens of thousands of clones, more than 60% being singletons. Trimming took off 0 bases at V and 9 bases at J, with 11 bases between the two ends. This CDR3 is 13 amino acids long. Germline CDR1 reads GTSNPN; CDR2 reads SVGIG (reference sequence). This clone was counted between two and nine times. The receptor's source is a human donor with non-small cell lung cancer who had stable disease on radiotherapy plus ipilimumab. The material was peripheral blood, obtained from a patient treated with radiotherapy plus ipilimumab. The chain links TRBV30 to TRBJ2-2; D not certain. The CDR3 DNA reads TGTGCCTGGAGTGTAGTCCCGGAGAGGGAGCTGTTTTTT. Protein sequence: CAWSVVPERELFF.